These T cell receptor beta chains were read from a single sample in a study of T cell repertoires in cytomegalovirus infection. TCRdb redid the calling of the reads with MiXCR, one entry per CDR3 protein. The sample lists over 450,000 distinct CDR3 sequences, around 11% seen once, with roughly 10% in the top ten. The sample comprised PBMCs. The receptors originated from a human donor in good health (CMV status not recorded). Some clones in this sample may be carry-over from other donors' samples. CDR3s include the opening cysteine and the closing phenylalanine or tryptophan. The order of the fields is D gene, J gene, clone size, V gene, CDR3 DNA, CDR3 protein. A D gene is named only where the DNA matches it firmly. Where a row states a size, it is once, few, many or the class of an expanded clone; other rows omit it.

>.|TRBJ2-7|many|TRBV20-1
TGCAGTGCTAGAGGAATTTGGCGGTCCTCCTACGAGCAGTACTTC
CSARGIWRSSYEQYF
>.|TRBJ2-1|.|TRBV20-1
TGCAGTGCTAGCAAGGGTAGTCCCACCTACAATGAGCAGTTCTTC
CSASKGSPTYNEQFF
>.|TRBJ1-2|few|TRBV2
TGTGCCAGCAGTGAAGCGAGCTCGGGAAACGACTATGGCTACACCTTC
CASSEASSGNDYGYTF
>.|TRBJ2-1|many|TRBV6-6
TGTGCCAGCAGTTACTCGAATTATCAGAACTCCTACAATGAGCAGTTCTTC
CASSYSNYQNSYNEQFF
>.|TRBJ1-5|few|TRBV19
TGTGCCAGTTTTGGAGGAGCAGGGCAGCCCCAGCATTTT
CASFGGAGQPQHF
>.|TRBJ1-4|few|TRBV19
TGTGCCAGTAGTAGGTGGAGCAGGGTACAAGAAAAACTGTTTTTT
CASSRWSRVQEKLFF
>.|TRBJ2-2|many|TRBV11-2
TGTGCCAGCAGCCAAGGGCGGAGAGCGAACACCGGGGAGCTGTTTTTT
CASSQGRRANTGELFF
>.|TRBJ1-1|few|TRBV4-2
TGTGCCAGCAGCCGATTTCTAGGGCCGAACACTGAAGCTTTCTTT
CASSRFLGPNTEAFF
>.|TRBJ2-5|few|TRBV20-1
TGTCAGGCCCAACAAGAGACCCAGTACTTC
CQAQQETQYF
>.|TRBJ1-2|many|TRBV6-5
TGTGCCAGCAGTTTCTACCGCGGGGAAGCGGCCTTCTATGGCTACACCTTC
CASSFYRGEAAFYGYTF
>.|TRBJ2-3|.|TRBV10-3
TGTGCCATCAGTGAGGGTGGGCCCTCCACAGATACGCAGTATTTT
CAISEGGPSTDTQYF
>TRBD1|TRBJ2-7|many|TRBV12-3/TRBV12-4
TGTGCCAGCAGGTGGGGGACAGGGGGCCTATACGAGCAGTACTTC
CASRWGTGGLYEQYF
>.|TRBJ1-1|.|TRBV18
TGTGCCAGCTCACCAACGCCAGCCACTGAAGCTTTCTTT
CASSPTPATEAFF
>TRBD2|TRBJ2-5|many|TRBV7-9
TGTGCCAGCAGCTCCGCACAAAATAGCGGGAGTAGAAAGACCCAGTACTTC
CASSSAQNSGSRKTQYF
>.|TRBJ2-3|few|TRBV3-1
TGTGCCAGCAGCCAAGACGGACGGCCTCGCACAGATACGCAGTATTTT
CASSQDGRPRTDTQYF